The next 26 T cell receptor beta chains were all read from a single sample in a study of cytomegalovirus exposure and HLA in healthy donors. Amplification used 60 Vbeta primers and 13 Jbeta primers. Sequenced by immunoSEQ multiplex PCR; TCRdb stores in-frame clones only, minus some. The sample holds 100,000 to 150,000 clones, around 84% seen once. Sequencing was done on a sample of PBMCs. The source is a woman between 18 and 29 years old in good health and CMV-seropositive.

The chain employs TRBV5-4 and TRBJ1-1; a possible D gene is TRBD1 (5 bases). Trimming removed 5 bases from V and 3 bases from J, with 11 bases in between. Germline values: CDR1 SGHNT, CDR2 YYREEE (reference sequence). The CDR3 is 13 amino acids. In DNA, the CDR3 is TGTGCCAGCAGAAGTTGGGGCGACACTGAAGCTTTCTTT. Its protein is CASRSWGDTEAFF.

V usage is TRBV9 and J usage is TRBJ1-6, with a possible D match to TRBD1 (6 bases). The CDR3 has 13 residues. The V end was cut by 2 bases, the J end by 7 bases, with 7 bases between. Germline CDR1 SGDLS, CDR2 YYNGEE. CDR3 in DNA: TGTGCCAGCAGCGTTACAGGGAATTCACCCCTCCACTTT. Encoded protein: CASSVTGNSPLHF.

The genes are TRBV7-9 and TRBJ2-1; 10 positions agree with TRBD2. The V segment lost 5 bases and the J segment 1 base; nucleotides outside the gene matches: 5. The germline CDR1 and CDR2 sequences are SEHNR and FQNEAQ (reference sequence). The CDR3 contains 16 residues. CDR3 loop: CASSTLAGGSYNEQFF. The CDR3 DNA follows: TGTGCCAGCAGCACCTTAGCGGGGGGTTCCTACAATGAGCAGTTCTTC.

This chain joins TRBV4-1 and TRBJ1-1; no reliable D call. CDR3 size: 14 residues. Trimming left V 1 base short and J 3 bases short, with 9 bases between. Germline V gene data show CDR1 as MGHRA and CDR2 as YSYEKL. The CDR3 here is CASSQVSQDTEAFF. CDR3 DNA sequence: TGCGCCAGCAGCCAAGTTTCGCAGGACACTGAAGCTTTCTTT.

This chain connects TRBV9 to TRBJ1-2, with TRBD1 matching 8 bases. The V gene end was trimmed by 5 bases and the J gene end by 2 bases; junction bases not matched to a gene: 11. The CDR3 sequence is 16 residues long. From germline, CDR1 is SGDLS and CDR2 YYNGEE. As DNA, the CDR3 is TGTGCCAGCAGTGCAGGGGAGGGACAGGTCAACTATGGCTACACCTTC. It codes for CASSAGEGQVNYGYTF.

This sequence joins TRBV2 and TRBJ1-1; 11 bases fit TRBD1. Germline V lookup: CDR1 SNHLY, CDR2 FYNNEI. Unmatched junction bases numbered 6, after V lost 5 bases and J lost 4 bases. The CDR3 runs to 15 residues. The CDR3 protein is CASSRSGTGGTEAFF. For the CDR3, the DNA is TGTGCCAGCAGTAGATCCGGGACAGGGGGCACTGAAGCTTTCTTT.

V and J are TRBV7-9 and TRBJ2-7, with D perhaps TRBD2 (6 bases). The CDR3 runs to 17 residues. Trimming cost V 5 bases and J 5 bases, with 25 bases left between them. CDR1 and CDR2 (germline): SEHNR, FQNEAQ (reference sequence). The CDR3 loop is CASSPKGGILVDHEQYF. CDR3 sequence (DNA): TGTGCCAGCAGCCCAAAAGGAGGGATTCTCGTAGACCACGAGCAGTACTTC.

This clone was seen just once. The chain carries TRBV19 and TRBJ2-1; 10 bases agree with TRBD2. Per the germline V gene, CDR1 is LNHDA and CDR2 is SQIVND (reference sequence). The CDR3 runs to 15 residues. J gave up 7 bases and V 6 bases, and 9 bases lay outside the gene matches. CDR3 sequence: CASSWPSGGGNEQFF. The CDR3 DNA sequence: TGTGCCAGTAGCTGGCCTAGCGGGGGTGGGAATGAGCAGTTCTTC.

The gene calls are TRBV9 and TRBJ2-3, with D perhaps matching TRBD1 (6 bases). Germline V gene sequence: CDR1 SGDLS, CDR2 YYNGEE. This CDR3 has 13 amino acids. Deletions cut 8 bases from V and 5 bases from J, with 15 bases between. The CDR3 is CARAVAGVDTQYF. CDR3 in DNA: TGTGCCAGGGCCGTGGCAGGGGTAGATACGCAGTATTTT.

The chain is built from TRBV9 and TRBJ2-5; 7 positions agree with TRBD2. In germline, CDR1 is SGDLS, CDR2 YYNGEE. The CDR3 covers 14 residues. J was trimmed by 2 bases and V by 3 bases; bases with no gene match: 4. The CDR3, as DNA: TGTGCCAGCAGCGGGGACTACCCACAAGAGACCCAGTACTTC. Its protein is CASSGDYPQETQYF.

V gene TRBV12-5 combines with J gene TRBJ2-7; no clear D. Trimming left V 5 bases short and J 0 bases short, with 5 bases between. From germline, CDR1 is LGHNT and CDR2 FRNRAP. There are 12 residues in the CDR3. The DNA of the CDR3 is TGTGCTAGTGGTCCTAGCTCCTACGAGCAGTACTTC. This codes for CASGPSSYEQYF.

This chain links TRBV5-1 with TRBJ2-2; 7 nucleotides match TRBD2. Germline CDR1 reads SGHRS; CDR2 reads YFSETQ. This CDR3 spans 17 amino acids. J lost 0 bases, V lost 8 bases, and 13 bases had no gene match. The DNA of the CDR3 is TGCGCCAGTCAAGCTGGGCCCGGGACTACGAACACCGGGGAGCTGTTTTTT. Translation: CASQAGPGTTNTGELFF.

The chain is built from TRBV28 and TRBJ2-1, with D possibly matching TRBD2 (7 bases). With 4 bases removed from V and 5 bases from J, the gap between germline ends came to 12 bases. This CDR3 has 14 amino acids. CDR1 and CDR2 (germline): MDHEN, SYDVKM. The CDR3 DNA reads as TGTGCCAGCAGTTGGGGGGGGCGAAACAATGAGCAGTTCTTC. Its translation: CASSWGGRNNEQFF.

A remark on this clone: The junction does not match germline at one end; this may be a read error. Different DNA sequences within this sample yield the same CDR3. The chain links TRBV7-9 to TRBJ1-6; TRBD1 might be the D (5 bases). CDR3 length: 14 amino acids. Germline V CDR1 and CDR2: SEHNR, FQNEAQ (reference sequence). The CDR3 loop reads CASSLGGGDSPLHF. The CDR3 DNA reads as TGTGCCAGCAGCTTAGGGGGAGGGGATTCGCCCCTCCACTTT. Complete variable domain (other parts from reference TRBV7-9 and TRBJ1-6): DTGVSQNPRHKITKRGQNVTFRCDPISEHNRLYWYRQTLGQGPEFLTYFQNEAQLEKSRLLSDRFSAERPKGSFSTLEIQRTEQGDSAMYLCASSLGGGDSPLHFGNGTRLTVT.

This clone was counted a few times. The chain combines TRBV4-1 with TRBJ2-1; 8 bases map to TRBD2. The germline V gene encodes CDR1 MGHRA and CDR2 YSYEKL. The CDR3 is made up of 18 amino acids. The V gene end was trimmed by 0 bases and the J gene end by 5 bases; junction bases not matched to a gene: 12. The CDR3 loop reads CASSQDGSGGTRNNEQFF. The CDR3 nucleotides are TGCGCCAGCAGCCAAGATGGGAGCGGGGGTACTCGAAACAATGAGCAGTTCTTC.

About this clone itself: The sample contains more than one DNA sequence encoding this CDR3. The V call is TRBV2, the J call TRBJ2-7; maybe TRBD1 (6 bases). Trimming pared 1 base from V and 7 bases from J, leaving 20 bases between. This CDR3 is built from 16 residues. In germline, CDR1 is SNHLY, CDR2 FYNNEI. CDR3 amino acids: CASSEEVRGVGYEQYF. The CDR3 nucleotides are TGTGCCAGCAGTGAAGAGGTCAGGGGTGTAGGCTATGAGCAGTACTTC.

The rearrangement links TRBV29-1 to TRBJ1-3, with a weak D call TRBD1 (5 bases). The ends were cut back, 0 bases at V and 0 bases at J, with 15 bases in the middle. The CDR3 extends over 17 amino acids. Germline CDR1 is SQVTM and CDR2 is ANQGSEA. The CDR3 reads CSVEELRRGHSGNTIYF. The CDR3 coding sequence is TGCAGCGTTGAAGAGCTCCGTAGGGGCCACTCTGGAAACACCATATATTTT.

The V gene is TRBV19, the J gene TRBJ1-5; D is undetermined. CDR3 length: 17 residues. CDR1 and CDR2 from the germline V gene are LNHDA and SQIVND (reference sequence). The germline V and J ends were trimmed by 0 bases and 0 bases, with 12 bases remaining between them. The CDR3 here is CASSIDRYSYSNQPQHF. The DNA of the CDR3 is TGTGCCAGTAGTATAGATCGGTACAGCTATAGCAATCAGCCCCAGCATTTT.

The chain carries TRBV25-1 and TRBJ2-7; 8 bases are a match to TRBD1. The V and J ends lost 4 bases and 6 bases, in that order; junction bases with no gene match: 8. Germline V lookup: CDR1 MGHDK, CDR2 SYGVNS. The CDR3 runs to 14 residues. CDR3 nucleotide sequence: TGTGCCAGCAGTGCTCCAGGGGGCTCGGGCGAGCAGTACTTC. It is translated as CASSAPGGSGEQYF.

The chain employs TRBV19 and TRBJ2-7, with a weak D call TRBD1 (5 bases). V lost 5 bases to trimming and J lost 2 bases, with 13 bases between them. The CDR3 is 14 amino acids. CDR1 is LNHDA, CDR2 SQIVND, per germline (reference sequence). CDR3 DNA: TGTGCCAGTAGTCCACCGACAGCCACCTACGAGCAGTACTTC. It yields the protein CASSPPTATYEQYF.

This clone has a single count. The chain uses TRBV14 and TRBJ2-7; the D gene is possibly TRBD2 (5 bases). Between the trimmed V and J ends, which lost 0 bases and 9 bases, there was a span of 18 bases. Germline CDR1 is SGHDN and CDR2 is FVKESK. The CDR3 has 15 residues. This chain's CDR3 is CASSQDVSGTLGQYF. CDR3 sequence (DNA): TGTGCCAGCAGCCAAGATGTGAGCGGTACCTTAGGGCAGTACTTC.

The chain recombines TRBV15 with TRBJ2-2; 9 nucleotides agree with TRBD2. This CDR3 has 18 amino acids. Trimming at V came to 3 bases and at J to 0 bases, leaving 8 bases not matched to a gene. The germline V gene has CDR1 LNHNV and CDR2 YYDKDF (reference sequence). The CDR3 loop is CATSSSAGGKTNTGELFF. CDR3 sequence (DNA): TGTGCCACCAGCAGTTCTGCGGGGGGGAAAACGAACACCGGGGAGCTGTTTTTT.

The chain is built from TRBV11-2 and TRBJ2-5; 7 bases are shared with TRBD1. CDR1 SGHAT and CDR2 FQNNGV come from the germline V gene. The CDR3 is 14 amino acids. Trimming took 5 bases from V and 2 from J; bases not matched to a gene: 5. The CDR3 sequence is CASSPGTVQETQYF. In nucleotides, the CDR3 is TGTGCCAGCAGCCCCGGGACAGTACAAGAGACCCAGTACTTC.

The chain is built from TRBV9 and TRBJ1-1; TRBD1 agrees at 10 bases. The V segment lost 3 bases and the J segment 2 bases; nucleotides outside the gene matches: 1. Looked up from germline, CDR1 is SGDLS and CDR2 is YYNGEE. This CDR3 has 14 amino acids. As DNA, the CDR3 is TGTGCCAGCAGCGGGGACAGGGGAAACACTGAAGCTTTCTTT. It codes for CASSGDRGNTEAFF.

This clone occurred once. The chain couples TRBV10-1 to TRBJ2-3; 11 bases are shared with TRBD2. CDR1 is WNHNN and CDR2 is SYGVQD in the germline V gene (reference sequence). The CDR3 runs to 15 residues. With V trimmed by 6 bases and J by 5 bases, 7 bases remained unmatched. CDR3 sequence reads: CASRDSGGAKDTQYF. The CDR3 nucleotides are TGCGCCAGCAGAGATAGCGGGGGGGCCAAAGATACGCAGTATTTT.

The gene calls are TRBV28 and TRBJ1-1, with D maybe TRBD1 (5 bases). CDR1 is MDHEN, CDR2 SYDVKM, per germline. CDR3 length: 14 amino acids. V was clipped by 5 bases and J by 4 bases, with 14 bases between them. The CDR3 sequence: CASSELGEGTEAFF. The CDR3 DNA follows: TGTGCCAGCAGTGAACTAGGGGAGGGCACTGAAGCTTTCTTT. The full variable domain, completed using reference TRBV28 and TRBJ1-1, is DVKVTQSSRYLVKRTGEKVFLECVQDMDHENMFWYRQDPGLGLRLIYFSYDVKMKEKGDIPEGYSVSREKKERFSLILESASTNQTSMYLCASSELGEGTEAFFGQGTRLTVV.